This T cell receptor beta chain was found in a study of cytomegalovirus exposure and HLA in healthy donors. This PCR relied on a set of 60 Vbeta primers and 13 Jbeta primers. Methods used by the authors: Per a later analysis, the number of unique TCR beta chains was approximately 80 million, of which 10 million to 11 million were shared. Profiled with immunoSEQ multiplex PCR; TCRdb holds only in-frame clones, not every one. That table gives V, J and clone size, and the DNA gave D and trimming. Of about 150,000 clones in the sample, 79% are singletons; the top ten hold around 7.2%. The germline gives CDR1 SGHNT, CDR2 YYREEE (reference sequence). Unmatched junction bases numbered 13, after V lost 4 bases and J lost 5 bases. The CDR3 runs to 18 residues.

This receptor was taken from a man younger than 45 in good health and CMV-seropositive. The chain links TRBV5-4 to TRBJ2-5, with TRBD2 matching 14 bases. Sequenced: PBMCs. The CDR3 reads CASSQGLAGVPSGETQYF. For the CDR3, the DNA is TGTGCCAGCAGCCAGGGACTAGCGGGAGTACCGTCGGGCGAGACCCAGTACTTC. The whole variable domain, remainder taken from reference TRBV5-4 and TRBJ2-5, is ETGVTQSPTHLIKTRGQQVTLRCSSQSGHNTVSWYQQALGQGPQFIFQYYREEENGRGNFPPRFSGLQFPNYSSELNVNALELDDSALYLCASSQGLAGVPSGETQYFGPGTRLLVL.